The source of this T cell receptor (beta chain) is a study of cytomegalovirus exposure and HLA in healthy donors. Study-level findings and limits: What a later analysis reportedly showed was that an Asian-associated ancestry cluster had fewer N-insertions than the roughly 700-donor mean.

The PCR ran on 60 Vbeta and 13 Jbeta primers. The method was immunoSEQ multiplex PCR; TCRdb's version includes in-frame clones alone and lacks a portion of them. The sample includes about 270,000 clones, under 80% of them seen just once. The germline V gene has CDR1 SNHLY and CDR2 FYNNEI. The CDR3 is made up of 12 amino acids. V lost 9 bases to trimming and J lost 4 bases, with 9 bases between them. Whereas donors were nominally healthy upon sampling, unrecorded immune exposures were probable. A note on this clone: Antigen unknown.

Material: PBMCs. The sequence was obtained from a female donor in good health and CMV-seronegative. This chain uses TRBV2 with TRBJ2-2; D is unresolved. The chain's CDR3 is CARSYGTGELFF. The CDR3 nucleotides are TGTGCCAGAAGCTACGGCACCGGGGAGCTGTTTTTT.